A single sample is the source of the 13 T cell receptor beta chains below, sequenced in a study of blood T cell repertoires in COVID-19. Profiling relied on immunoSEQ multiplex PCR, and the TCRdb table lists in-frame clones only, not all of them. The profile shows about 170,000 clones, 80% to 85% of them singletons. The sample taken for sequencing was peripheral blood. These receptors originate from a woman aged 60-75 years with acute or convalescent COVID-19.

The gene calls are TRBV7-2 and TRBJ2-6; 10 nucleotides align to TRBD1. The CDR3 covers 17 residues. V shed 4 bases and J 0 bases; nucleotides not matched to a gene: 3. Germline V gene lookup returns CDR1 SGHTA and CDR2 FQGNSA. The CDR3 sequence: CASSSRTGGSGANVLTF. The CDR3 nucleotides read TGTGCCAGCAGCTCCAGGACAGGGGGCTCTGGGGCCAACGTCCTGACTTTC.

J is TRBJ2-7 and V is TRBV27; 11 bases fit TRBD1. Unmatched junction bases numbered 9, after V lost 2 bases and J lost 6 bases. The germline gives CDR1 MNHEY, CDR2 SMNVEV (reference sequence). CDR3 size: 16 residues. CDR3 loop: CASSLIVSGTGGEQYF. For the CDR3, the DNA is TGTGCCAGCAGTTTAATAGTCTCCGGGACAGGGGGCGAGCAGTACTTC.

The V call is TRBV7-8, the J call TRBJ1-1, with D perhaps matching TRBD1 (5 bases). Germline V gene data show CDR1 as SGHVS and CDR2 as FQNEAQ. CDR3 length: 14 residues. V was clipped by 3 bases and J by 6 bases, with 14 bases between them. This CDR3 reads CASSFREGFAEAFF. CDR3 coding DNA: TGTGCCAGCAGCTTTCGGGAGGGGTTTGCTGAAGCTTTCTTT.

Of note for this clone: Other DNA variants within this sample encode the same CDR3. In DNA form, the CDR3 reads TGCGCCAGCAGCTTGGCCGGCACAGATACGCAGTATTTT. Amino acid sequence: CASSLAGTDTQYF. The rearrangement links TRBV5-1 to TRBJ2-3, with D uncertain. This CDR3 comprises 13 residues. Trimming cost V 0 bases and J 1 base, with 3 bases left between them. Germline lookup yields CDR1 SGHRS and CDR2 YFSETQ.

In regard to this clone: The same CDR3 is also encoded by other DNA sequences in this sample. The rearrangement links TRBV12-3 or TRBV12-4 to TRBJ1-1, with 8 bases aligning to TRBD1. CDR3 size: 13 residues. J lost 4 bases, V lost 5 bases, and 3 bases had no gene match. The CDR3 sequence: CASSQGAGTEAFF. CDR3 bases: TGTGCCAGCAGTCAGGGGGCGGGCACTGAAGCTTTCTTT.

The genes are TRBV9 and TRBJ2-3, with 9 bases aligning to TRBD2. V was clipped by 2 bases and J by 5 bases; unmatched bases: 9. Germline assignment: CDR1 SGDLS and CDR2 YYNGEE. The CDR3 contains 16 residues. The CDR3 nucleotides are TGTGCCAGCAGCGTGCGGGCTAGCGGGGTGGGAGATACGCAGTATTTT. This codes for CASSVRASGVGDTQYF.

This chain links TRBV24-1 with TRBJ1-4, with D unclear. The CDR3 covers 14 residues. Germline loops: CDR1 KGHDR, CDR2 SFDVKD. V was clipped by 4 bases and J by 0 bases, with 5 bases between them. The CDR3 is CATSEGSTNEKLFF. DNA for the CDR3: TGTGCCACCAGTGAGGGCTCAACTAATGAAAAACTGTTTTTT.

The V gene is TRBV7-9, the J gene TRBJ2-7; 9 bases are shared with TRBD2. The V gene's germline CDR1 is SEHNR and CDR2 FQNEAQ (reference sequence). V gave up 2 bases and J gave up 2 bases; unmatched junction bases: 7. The CDR3 sequence is 16 residues long. This CDR3 reads CASSLLRSSGAYEQYF. In DNA form, the CDR3 reads TGTGCCAGCAGCTTATTAAGGTCTAGCGGGGCCTACGAGCAGTACTTC.

The V gene is TRBV5-4, the J gene TRBJ1-5; D may be TRBD1 (5 bases). Trimming stripped 5 bases from V and 7 bases from J, with 13 bases between. CDR1 and CDR2 (germline): SGHNT, YYREEE (reference sequence). The CDR3 is made up of 13 amino acids. CDR3 sequence: CASSLAGTQPQHF. In DNA form, the CDR3 reads TGTGCCAGCAGTCTTGCGGGGACGCAGCCCCAGCATTTT.

The chain employs TRBV7-2 and TRBJ1-2; tentatively, D is TRBD1 (6 bases). Germline assignment: CDR1 SGHTA and CDR2 FQGNSA. V was shortened by 5 bases and J by 6 bases, with 16 bases between the two germline ends. CDR3 length: 14 amino acids. The CDR3 bases are TGTGCCAGCAGCACCACGGGACATGGACATGGCTACACCTTC. Residues: CASSTTGHGHGYTF.

This chain connects TRBV28 to TRBJ1-6; 8 positions match TRBD1. The CDR3 consists of 15 residues. The V and J ends lost 3 bases and 6 bases, in that order; junction bases with no gene match: 4. From germline, CDR1 is MDHEN and CDR2 SYDVKM. CDR3 sequence (DNA): TGTGCCAGCAGTTTCCGGGACAGGATTAATTCACCCCTCCACTTT. Protein: CASSFRDRINSPLHF.

The chain uses TRBV5-1 and TRBJ1-2, with a tentative D call TRBD1 (5 bases). The CDR3 totals 16 residues. The ends were cut back, 4 bases at V and 4 bases at J, with 20 bases in the middle. Germline assignment: CDR1 SGHRS and CDR2 YFSETQ. DNA for the CDR3: TGCGCCAGCAGCCCCGAAGGCCAGGCCGGGGGCTATGGCTACACCTTC. Translated, it gives CASSPEGQAGGYGYTF.

This clone was seen only once. The chain links TRBV21-1 to TRBJ2-2; TRBD1, the table's D call, lacks a check against the DNA. TRBV21-1 is an annotated pseudogene. The CDR3 extends over 16 amino acids. CDR3: CASSKGTGLSTGELFF. CDR3 DNA sequence: TGTGCCAGCAGCAAAGGAACAGGGCTTAGCACCGGGGAGCTGTTTTTT.